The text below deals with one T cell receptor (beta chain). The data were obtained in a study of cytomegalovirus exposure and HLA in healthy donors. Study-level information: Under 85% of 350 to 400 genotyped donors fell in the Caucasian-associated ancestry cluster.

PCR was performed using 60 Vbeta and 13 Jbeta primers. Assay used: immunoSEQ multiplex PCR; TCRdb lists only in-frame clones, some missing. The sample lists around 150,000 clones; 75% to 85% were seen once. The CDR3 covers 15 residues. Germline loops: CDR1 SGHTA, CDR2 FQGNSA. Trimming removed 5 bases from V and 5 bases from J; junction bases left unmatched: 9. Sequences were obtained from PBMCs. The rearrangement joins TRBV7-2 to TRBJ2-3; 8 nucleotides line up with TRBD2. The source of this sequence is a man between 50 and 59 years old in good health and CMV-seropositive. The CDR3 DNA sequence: TGTGCCAGCAGCCTTCGGGGGGGCCGGAGAGATACGCAGTATTTT. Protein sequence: CASSLRGGRRDTQYF. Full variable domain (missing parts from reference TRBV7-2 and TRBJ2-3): GAGVSQSPSNKVTEKGKDVELRCDPISGHTALYWYRQSLGQGLEFLIYFQGNSAPDKSGLPSDRFSAERTGGSVSTLTIQRTQQEDSAVYLCASSLRGGRRDTQYFGPGTRLTVL.